This T cell receptor (beta chain) is drawn from a study of blood T cell repertoires in COVID-19. Study-wide background: Sites across the United States, Italy and Spain contributed samples from acute and convalescent COVID-19. PBMCs, B-cell-depleted T cells, or T cells provided the cDNA or gDNA that made up the material.

Methods used by the authors: Amplification from reference gene primers served as the basis for estimated nucleated cell counts. Sequenced by immunoSEQ multiplex PCR; TCRdb stores in-frame clones only, minus some. V, J and clone size reflect that table, while D and trimming were determined from the DNA. Of almost 250,000 clones listed, around nine tenths are singletons. This clone was counted only a few times. The V segment lost 5 bases and the J segment 8 bases; nucleotides outside the gene matches: 14. This CDR3 is built from 15 residues. Germline values: CDR1 LNHDA, CDR2 SQIVND (reference sequence).

The sequencing sample was made of peripheral blood. The V call is TRBV19, the J call TRBJ1-2; 7 nucleotides match TRBD1. This clonotype was sampled from a woman in her sixties who had recovered from COVID-19. The CDR3 protein is CASSPPITGARGYTF. The CDR3 DNA reads TGTGCCAGTAGTCCGCCAATAACAGGGGCAAGAGGCTACACCTTC.